Listed below are T cell receptor beta chains from one sample, sequenced in a study of identical twins. TCRdb recomputed calls from the 5' RACE reads with MiXCR, one row per CDR3 protein. The repertoire includes about 890,000 distinct CDR3 sequences, around an eighth of them detected once, and around 1.5% sits in the top ten. These data were also reused for a study on yellow fever vaccine responses in identical twins.

Sequenced sample: PBMCs. These receptors originate from a woman under 30 in good health. Both conserved end residues are part of each CDR3. A D gene is named only where the DNA matches it firmly. A row's size may be missing; if present it is once, few, many or a size class.

TRBJ2-5,-,TRBV27,-,CASSRRGRETQYF,TGTGCCAGCAGCCGAAGAGGTCGGGAGACCCAGTACTTC
TRBJ2-1,TRBD2,TRBV7-8,few,CASSFPRDGGEQFF,TGTGCCAGCAGCTTTCCGCGGGACGGGGGGGAGCAGTTCTTC
TRBJ1-1,-,TRBV12-3/TRBV12-4,many,CASSLGQALTVNTEAFF,TGTGCCAGCAGTTTAGGGCAGGCCCTAACTGTGAACACTGAAGCTTTCTTT
TRBJ2-3,-,TRBV14,-,CASSSTGPGVRGTQYF,TGTGCCAGCAGCTCAACCGGCCCCGGGGTTCGGGGTACGCAGTATTTT
TRBJ1-5,-,TRBV28,-,CASSFFGLGGVQPQHF,TGTGCCAGCAGTTTCTTCGGATTAGGGGGAGTTCAGCCCCAGCATTTT
TRBJ2-3,-,TRBV19,-,CASSTTLTSTDTQYF,TGTGCCAGTAGTACGACCCTCACTAGCACAGATACGCAGTATTTT
TRBJ2-3,-,TRBV11-1,few,CASSVTSGLGTDTQYF,TGTGCCAGCAGCGTGACTTCGGGGTTGGGCACAGATACGCAGTATTTT
TRBJ1-1,-,TRBV28,few,CASSFFDTEAFF,TGTGCCAGCAGTTTCTTCGACACTGAAGCTTTCTTT
TRBJ1-5,-,TRBV7-9,-,CASTYGDQPQHF,TGTGCCAGCACCTACGGGGATCAGCCCCAGCATTTT
TRBJ2-4,-,TRBV5-1,few,CASSLEGGIAKNIQYF,TGCGCCAGCAGCTTGGAAGGGGGAATAGCCAAAAACATTCAGTACTTC
TRBJ2-1,TRBD2,TRBV5-1,-,CASSSLAGGINEQFF,TGCGCCAGCAGCTCACTAGCGGGAGGGATCAATGAGCAGTTCTTC
TRBJ2-1,-,TRBV12-3/TRBV12-4,-,CASCPPPGSGRSYNEQFF,TGTGCCAGCTGTCCACCCCCAGGGAGCGGACGGTCCTACAATGAGCAGTTCTTC
TRBJ2-1,-,TRBV2,many,CASSGAGEQFF,TGTGCCAGCAGTGGCGCGGGGGAGCAGTTCTTC
TRBJ2-1,TRBD2,TRBV24-1,many,CATSDATAGSGYNEQFF,TGTGCCACCAGTGATGCCACAGCGGGATCGGGCTACAATGAGCAGTTCTTC
TRBJ2-1,TRBD2,TRBV19,-,CASKEGSSGPRNEQFF,TGTGCCAGTAAGGAGGGATCTAGCGGGCCGCGGAATGAGCAGTTCTTC
TRBJ2-5,-,TRBV4-1,few,CASSQGVSQTQYF,TGCGCCAGCAGCCAAGGGGTGTCGCAGACCCAGTACTTC
TRBJ2-1,TRBD2,TRBV5-6,many,CASRRSGRDFNEQFF,TGTGCCAGCAGACGGAGCGGGAGGGATTTCAATGAGCAGTTCTTC
TRBJ2-2,TRBD2,TRBV10-3,few,CAISFGTSGNTGELFF,TGTGCCATCAGCTTCGGGACTAGCGGGAACACCGGGGAGCTGTTTTTT
TRBJ2-1,-,TRBV7-9,few,CASSLVVGVANEQFF,TGTGCCAGCAGCTTAGTTGTCGGGGTAGCAAATGAGCAGTTCTTC
TRBJ2-5,TRBD1,TRBV2,-,CAIPGQGDAGQETQYF,TGTGCCATACCGGGACAGGGTGATGCCGGACAAGAGACCCAGTACTTC
TRBJ2-7,TRBD1,TRBV2,many,CASSADRVSYEQYF,TGTGCCAGCAGTGCCGACAGGGTATCCTACGAGCAGTACTTC
TRBJ2-7,-,TRBV10-3,few,CAISDGTVGEQYF,TGTGCCATCAGTGATGGGACGGTGGGAGAGCAGTACTTC
TRBJ2-5,-,TRBV12-3/TRBV12-4,few,CASSFRGNWQGQETQYF,TGTGCCAGCAGTTTTCGGGGAAACTGGCAAGGACAAGAGACCCAGTACTTC
TRBJ2-7,-,TRBV5-1,few,CASSPSTGSYEQYF,TGCGCCAGCAGCCCCTCGACAGGCTCCTACGAGCAGTACTTC
TRBJ1-2,-,TRBV18,many,CASSPPGDKYSYTF,TGTGCCAGCTCACCACCAGGGGACAAATACAGCTACACCTTC
TRBJ2-3,-,TRBV5-1,many,CASSLTSTDTQYF,TGCGCCAGCAGCTTGACCAGCACAGATACGCAGTATTTT
TRBJ1-3,-,TRBV12-3/TRBV12-4,few,CASSFVRGLFGNTIYF,TGTGCCAGCAGTTTTGTCAGGGGCCTCTTTGGAAACACCATATATTTT
TRBJ2-1,TRBD2,TRBV10-3,-,CAISAAPGLAGFGDEQFF,TGTGCCATCAGTGCAGCCCCCGGACTAGCGGGATTTGGCGATGAGCAGTTCTTC
TRBJ1-1,TRBD1,TRBV12-3/TRBV12-4,-,CASRTTGATEAFF,TGTGCCAGCAGAACAACAGGGGCCACTGAAGCTTTCTTT
TRBJ2-7,TRBD2,TRBV7-2,-,CASSLMAGAILYEQYF,TGTGCCAGCAGCTTAATGGCGGGAGCGATTCTCTACGAGCAGTACTTC
TRBJ1-2,-,TRBV5-1,-,CASSLELAGWDGYTF,TGCGCCAGCAGCTTGGAATTGGCAGGGTGGGATGGCTACACCTTC
TRBJ1-1,-,TRBV10-3,-,CAISGTSRTEAFF,TGTGCCATCAGTGGGACTAGCAGGACTGAAGCTTTCTTT
TRBJ2-5,-,TRBV3-1,many,CASSQAGQETQYF,TGTGCCAGCAGCCAAGCAGGCCAAGAGACCCAGTACTTC
TRBJ2-5,-,TRBV12-3/TRBV12-4,many,CASSFADYLQETQYF,TGTGCCAGCAGTTTTGCGGACTACCTCCAAGAGACCCAGTACTTC
TRBJ2-5,TRBD1,TRBV7-2,few,CASSQRQGLETQYF,TGTGCCAGCAGCCAGCGACAGGGTTTGGAGACCCAGTACTTC
TRBJ2-1,-,TRBV12-3/TRBV12-4,-,CASTSSESSLRSYNEQFF,TGTGCCAGCACCTCGTCAGAGTCCAGCCTCCGCTCCTACAATGAGCAGTTCTTC
TRBJ2-3,-,TRBV15,-,CATSWGARTDTQYF,TGTGCCACCAGCTGGGGGGCCCGCACAGATACGCAGTATTTT
TRBJ2-1,-,TRBV5-1,many,CASSELPSYNEQFF,TGCGCCAGCAGCGAACTTCCCTCCTACAATGAGCAGTTCTTC
TRBJ2-6,TRBD1,TRBV29-1,few,CSVRDRASSGANVLTF,TGCAGCGTGCGGGACAGGGCGTCCTCTGGGGCCAACGTCCTGACTTTC
TRBJ2-3,TRBD2,TRBV7-8,-,CASSLWSGGVTDTQYF,TGTGCCAGCAGCTTATGGTCGGGAGGGGTCACAGATACGCAGTATTTT
TRBJ2-1,TRBD1,TRBV5-1,many,CASSLDRGSNNEQFF,TGCGCCAGCAGCTTGGACAGGGGATCCAACAATGAGCAGTTCTTC
TRBJ2-7,-,TRBV10-2,-,CASSEPTGPIAYEQYF,TGCGCCAGCAGTGAGCCTACGGGACCCATAGCCTACGAGCAGTACTTC
TRBJ1-5,-,TRBV27,few,CASSLSGVQPQHF,TGTGCCAGCAGTTTATCTGGGGTCCAGCCCCAGCATTTT
TRBJ2-1,TRBD2,TRBV27,few,CASTLREGGEQFF,TGTGCCAGCACCCTCAGGGAGGGCGGTGAGCAGTTCTTC
TRBJ1-5,-,TRBV7-2,few,CASSLVYAEPQHF,TGTGCCAGCAGCTTAGTTTATGCAGAGCCCCAGCATTTT
TRBJ2-3,-,TRBV29-1,few,CSGREFTDTQYF,TGCAGCGGTCGGGAGTTCACAGATACGCAGTATTTT
TRBJ2-1,-,TRBV11-2,-,CASSLYHLTSYNEQFF,TGTGCCAGCAGCTTATACCACCTTACCTCCTACAATGAGCAGTTCTTC